This T cell receptor (beta chain) was retrieved from a study of regulatory T cells in long-lasting Graves disease. Investigators prepared the TCR beta libraries by applying iRepertoire HTBI primers and Arm-PCR of CDR3 regions. TCRdb processed the multiplex PCR reads anew with MiXCR; each CDR3 protein has one entry. The repertoire has about 430,000 distinct CDR3 sequences, 21% of them found once; the top ten carry 14%. Regarding the study as a whole: Persistent disease preferred TRBV28, TRBJ1-2 and TRBJ2-5; new disease, TRBV20-1 and TRBJ2-1.

Germline V lookup: CDR1 DFQATT, CDR2 SNEGSKA (reference sequence). The CDR3 spans 16 residues. Deletions cut 0 bases from V and 7 bases from J, with 18 bases between. This clonotype was observed at least ten times. Its antigen is currently unknown. Stated time point: persistent/refractory GD, antithyroid drugs over 5 years with positive TRAb. From RNA extracted from PBMCs, the TCR library was made. J is TRBJ2-2 and V is TRBV20-1, with D perhaps TRBD1 or TRBD2 (6 bases each). The clonotype was recovered from a female donor with Graves disease. Sequences were derived from peripheral blood mononuclear cells (PBMCs), sampled when the disease was refractory, from a patient treated with antithyroid drugs. CDR3 sequence: CSARDLSRGGYGELFF. Written as DNA, the CDR3 is TGCAGTGCTAGAGATCTCAGCAGGGGAGGATACGGGGAGCTGTTTTTT.